Listed below are T cell receptor beta chains from one sample, sequenced in a study of Ad26.COV2.S vaccination and SARS-CoV-2 variants. Generated by immunoSEQ multiplex PCR, the TCRdb table keeps only in-frame clones and is missing some. The sample lists approximately 400,000 clones, 92% occurring once. Sequencing used peripheral blood, obtained after recovery from COVID-19. These receptors were taken from a human donor who had recovered from COVID-19. CDR3s include the opening cysteine and the closing phenylalanine or tryptophan. D genes are given only for firm matches. Clone size is shown for a subset of rows, as once, few, many or a class of expanded clone.

j_call,d_call,clone_size,v_call,cdr3_nt,cdr3_aa
TRBJ1-4,.,once,TRBV13,TGTGCCAGCAGCTTAGGGGCAGCAGAAAAACTGTTTTTT,CASSLGAAEKLFF
TRBJ1-2,TRBD1,.,TRBV7-2,TGTGCCAGCAGCTTGGACAGGGTGATTATCCGTTCGTATGGCTACACCTTC,CASSLDRVIIRSYGYTF
TRBJ1-1,.,.,TRBV20-1,TGCAGTGCTAGAACCGGGATAGAAGCTTTCTTT,CSARTGIEAFF
TRBJ2-2,TRBD1,.,TRBV9,TGTGCCAGCAGCCCGACCGGGACAGTCAGAGCCGGGGAGCTGTTTTTT,CASSPTGTVRAGELFF
TRBJ1-1,TRBD1,.,TRBV29-1,TGCAGCGTTCTGACAGGGGGTAACACTGAAGCTTTCTTT,CSVLTGGNTEAFF
TRBJ2-7,.,.,TRBV12-3/TRBV12-4,TGTGCCAGCAGTTTAGGACTCTACGAGCAGTACTTC,CASSLGLYEQYF
TRBJ1-1,.,.,TRBV18,TGTGCCAGCTCACCCGCAGGGGCGAAGAACACTGAAGCTTTCTTT,CASSPAGAKNTEAFF
TRBJ1-2,.,.,TRBV9,TGTGCCAGCAGCGTAGGCCATGGATCATCTAACTATGGCTACACCTTC,CASSVGHGSSNYGYTF
TRBJ2-5,.,.,TRBV6-5,TGTGCCAGCAGCAGGAATCAAGAGACCCAGTACTTC,CASSRNQETQYF
TRBJ2-5,TRBD2,.,TRBV4-1,TGCGCCAGCAGCCAAGATCGAGCGGGGGGGACAGAGACCCAGTACTTC,CASSQDRAGGTETQYF
TRBJ1-1,TRBD1,.,TRBV7-2,TGTGCCAGCACCCCAGGGACAGGGGTGAACATGAACACTGAAGCTTTCTTT,CASTPGTGVNMNTEAFF
TRBJ1-4,.,.,TRBV4-1,TGCGCCAGCAGCCCGGAAGGGTTTAATGAAAAACTGTTTTTT,CASSPEGFNEKLFF
TRBJ1-5,.,.,TRBV5-1,TGCGCCAGCAGCTTGGAGTCAGGCGATCAGCCCCAGCATTTT,CASSLESGDQPQHF
TRBJ2-3,.,few,TRBV9,TGTGCCAGCAGCGCGAGAGCCCCCTTCTGGGGGGAGCCGGATACGCAGTATTTT,CASSARAPFWGEPDTQYF
TRBJ2-2,.,.,TRBV6-5,TGTGCCAGCAGTCTCTACAGGGATATCACCGGGGAGCTGTTTTTT,CASSLYRDITGELFF
TRBJ2-7,TRBD1,.,TRBV12-5,TGTGCTAGTGGTATCGCCCCCGGGACAGGGTTGCGGGAGCAGTACTTC,CASGIAPGTGLREQYF
TRBJ2-7,TRBD1,.,TRBV15,TGTGCCACCAGCCGAGGGGGGACAGGGGTCTCCGAGCAGTACTTC,CATSRGGTGVSEQYF
TRBJ2-5,TRBD2,.,TRBV2,TGTGCCAGCAGGCTAGTTAGAGGGACTAGCGGACAGACCCAGTACTTC,CASRLVRGTSGQTQYF
TRBJ2-1,TRBD2,.,TRBV3-1/TRBV3-2,TGTGCCAGCAGCCTAAGTGGCGGGGGGGCCTGGGAGCAGTTCTTC,CASSLSGGGAWEQFF
TRBJ2-5,TRBD2,.,TRBV7-9,TGTGCCAGCAACAGGGCTAGCGGGGCGTCGGGAGAGACCCAGTACTTC,CASNRASGASGETQYF
TRBJ2-7,TRBD2,once,TRBV29-1,TGCAGCGTTTCCGGGGGGACCTACTACGAGCAGTACTTC,CSVSGGTYYEQYF
TRBJ2-7,TRBD2,.,TRBV6-1,TGTGCCAGCAGAGAAGCGGGGGGCTCCTACGAGCAGTACTTC,CASREAGGSYEQYF
TRBJ1-4,.,.,TRBV11-2,TGTGCCAGCAGCTTAAATCGGGATGAAAAACTGTTTTTT,CASSLNRDEKLFF
TRBJ1-1,TRBD1,.,TRBV4-1,TGCGCCAGTACAGGGGACACTGAAGCTTTCTTT,CASTGDTEAFF
TRBJ1-6,.,.,TRBV7-9,TGTGCCAGCAGCTTATCCCCAGGCATGCCACCCCTCCACTTT,CASSLSPGMPPLHF
TRBJ2-7,.,.,TRBV7-9,TGTGCCAGCAGCCCCGGGTCCAACTACGAGCAGTACTTC,CASSPGSNYEQYF
TRBJ2-3,TRBD2,.,TRBV6-4,TGTGCCAGCAGTGACGATGGGACTAGCCAGTCAGATACGCAGTATTTT,CASSDDGTSQSDTQYF
TRBJ1-5,.,.,TRBV6-1,TGTGCCAGCAGTGAGAATTGGGGGGGTAGTCAGCCCCAGCATTTT,CASSENWGGSQPQHF
TRBJ1-2,.,.,TRBV27,TGTGCCAGCAGTTTCAGTGGCAGGGAAGGCTACACCTTC,CASSFSGREGYTF
TRBJ2-6,.,.,TRBV19,TGTGCCAGTACCCCCCTGTTAGGGTCTGGGGCCAACGTCCTGACTTTC,CASTPLLGSGANVLTF
TRBJ2-5,.,.,TRBV7-8,TGTGCCAGCAGCTACCGGGAGACTCAAGAGACCCAGTACTTC,CASSYRETQETQYF
TRBJ1-2,TRBD1,.,TRBV6-6,TGTGCCAGCAGTTCCGGGACAGGGGGATTCTGGGGCTACACCTTC,CASSSGTGGFWGYTF
TRBJ1-1,.,.,TRBV7-9,TGTGCCAGCAGCTTTGAGGGACTGAACACTGAAGCTTTCTTT,CASSFEGLNTEAFF
TRBJ1-2,TRBD1,.,TRBV18,TGTGCCAGCTCACCACTACCACAGGGGGGCTACACCTTC,CASSPLPQGGYTF
TRBJ1-1,.,.,TRBV6-5,TGTGCCAGTTGTTCGGGGGAATGGGGCACTGAAGCTTTCTTT,CASCSGEWGTEAFF
TRBJ2-3,.,.,TRBV27,TGTGCCAGCAGTTTAGGGAACACAGATACGCAGTATTTT,CASSLGNTDTQYF
TRBJ2-7,.,.,TRBV7-6,TGTGCCAGCAGCTTAGGAAGGGGCTACGAGCAGTACTTC,CASSLGRGYEQYF
TRBJ1-4,.,.,TRBV19,TGTGCCAGTGAGGGGGGATTTGACGAAAAACTGTTTTTT,CASEGGFDEKLFF
TRBJ2-5,TRBD1,.,TRBV5-1,TGCGCCAGCAGGGCCGGGACAGGTGGTGAGACCCAGTACTTC,CASRAGTGGETQYF
TRBJ2-5,TRBD2,.,TRBV2,TGTGCCAGCAGTGCGATAAGGACTAGGACTGAAGAGACCCAGTACTTC,CASSAIRTRTEETQYF
TRBJ2-3,TRBD2,.,TRBV6-4,TGTGCCAGCAGCACTAGCGGGGGAGCAGATACGCAGTATTTT,CASSTSGGADTQYF